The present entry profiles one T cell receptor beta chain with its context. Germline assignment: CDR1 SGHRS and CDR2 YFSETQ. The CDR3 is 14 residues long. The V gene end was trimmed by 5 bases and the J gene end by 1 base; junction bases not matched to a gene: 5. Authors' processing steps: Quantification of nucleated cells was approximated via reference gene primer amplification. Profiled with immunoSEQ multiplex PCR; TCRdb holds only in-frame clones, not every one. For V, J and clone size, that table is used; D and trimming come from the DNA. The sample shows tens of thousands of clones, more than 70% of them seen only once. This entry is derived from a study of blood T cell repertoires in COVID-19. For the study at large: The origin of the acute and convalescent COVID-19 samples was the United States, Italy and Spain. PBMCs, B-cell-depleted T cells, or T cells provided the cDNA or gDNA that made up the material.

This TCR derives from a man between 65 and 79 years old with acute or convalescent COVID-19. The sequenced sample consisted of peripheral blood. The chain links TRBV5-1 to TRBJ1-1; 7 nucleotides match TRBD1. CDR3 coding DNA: TGCGCCAGCAGTTCAGGGGGTGAGAACACTGAAGCTTTCTTT. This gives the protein CASSSGGENTEAFF.